This is a list of T cell receptor beta chains from one sample in a study of OX40 agonist ivuxolimab in advanced cancers. The method was immunoSEQ multiplex PCR; TCRdb's version includes in-frame clones alone and lacks a portion of them. This table holds approximately 70,000 clones, 86% found once. Source: CD4+ or CD8+ T cells sorted from blood, taken in a trial of the OX40 agonist ivuxolimab. Receptors originate from an adult with an advanced solid tumor such as melanoma, head and neck, liver or kidney cancer. Both conserved end residues are part of each CDR3.

>TRBV27
CASRQPGTSWSYEQYF
>TRBV11-1
CASSPETALDGYTF
>TRBV6-5
CAISGGRSGNTIYF
>TRBV6-5
CASSSRDRVLSPLHF
>TRBV6-6
CANSLEFDSPLHF
>TRBV28
CASSLMSRTSGYTF
>TRBV28
CASRYQQGAFNTEAFF
>TRBV2
CASSGRNEKLFF
>TRBV10-3
CAINDRLSESEQYF
>TRBV5-5
CASSLVSGRDTQYF
>TRBV11-3
CASSLGPADSPLHF
>TRBV2
CASSPDGQVANYGYTF
>TRBV7-8
CASSSGVGRGPGYTF
>TRBV30
CAWTPTGTLGNTIYF
>TRBV4-1
CASSRDLPGAYYNEQFF
>TRBV6-1
CASSEVGGTSNQPQHF
>TRBV4-2
CASSQPPGGRENEQFF
>TRBV27
CASSLGTGGFGETQYF
>TRBV6-1
CASSESGVYNEQFF
>TRBV5-1
CASSVGTSGDSYEQYF
>TRBV28
CASSQGQVSSYEQYF
>TRBV6-1
CASSPTGYSGNTIYF
>TRBV4-3
CASSQEERTHF
>TRBV29-1
CSVKGTTGGPNEKLFF
>TRBV7-2
CASSLERSGNTIYF
>TRBV5-1
CASSPGQGARYGYTF
>TRBV28
CASTFGGAEAFF